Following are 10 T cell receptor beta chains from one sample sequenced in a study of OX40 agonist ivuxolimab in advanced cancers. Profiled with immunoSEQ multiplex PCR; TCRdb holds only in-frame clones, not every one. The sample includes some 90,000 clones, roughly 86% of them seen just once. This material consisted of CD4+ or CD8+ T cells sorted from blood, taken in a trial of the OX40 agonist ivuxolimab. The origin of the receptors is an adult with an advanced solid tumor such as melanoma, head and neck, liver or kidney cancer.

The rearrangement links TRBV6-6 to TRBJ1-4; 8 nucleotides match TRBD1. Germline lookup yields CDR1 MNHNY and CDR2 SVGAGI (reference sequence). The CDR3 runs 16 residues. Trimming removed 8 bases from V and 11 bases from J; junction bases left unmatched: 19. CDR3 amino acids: CASGDRGGTAGEKLFF. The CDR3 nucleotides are TGTGCCAGCGGAGACAGGGGCGGGACGGCGGGTGAGAAACTGTTTTTT.

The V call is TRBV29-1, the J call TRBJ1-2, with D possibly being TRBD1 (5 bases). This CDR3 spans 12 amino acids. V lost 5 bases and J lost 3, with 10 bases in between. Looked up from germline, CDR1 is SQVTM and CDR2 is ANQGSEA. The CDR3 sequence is CSVSIGDYGYTF. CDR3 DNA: TGCAGCGTTTCTATAGGGGACTATGGCTACACCTTC.

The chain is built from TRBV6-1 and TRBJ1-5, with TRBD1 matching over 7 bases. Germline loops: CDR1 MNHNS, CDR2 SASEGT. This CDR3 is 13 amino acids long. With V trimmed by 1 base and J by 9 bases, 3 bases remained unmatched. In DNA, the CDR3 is TGTGCCAGCAGTGAAGAAGGGGGCTGGCCCCAGCATTTT. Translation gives CASSEEGGWPQHF.

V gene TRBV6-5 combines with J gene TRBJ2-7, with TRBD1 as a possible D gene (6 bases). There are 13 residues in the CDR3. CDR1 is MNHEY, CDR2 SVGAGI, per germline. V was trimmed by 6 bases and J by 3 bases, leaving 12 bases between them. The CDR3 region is CASSPGTNYEQYV. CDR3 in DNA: TGTGCCAGCAGCCCCGGGACAAACTACGAGCAGTACGTC.

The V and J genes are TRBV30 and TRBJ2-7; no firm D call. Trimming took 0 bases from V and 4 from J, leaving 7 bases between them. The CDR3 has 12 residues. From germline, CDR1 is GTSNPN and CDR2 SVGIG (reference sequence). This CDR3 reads CAWSVGQYEQYF. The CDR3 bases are TGTGCCTGGAGTGTAGGGCAGTACGAGCAGTACTTC.

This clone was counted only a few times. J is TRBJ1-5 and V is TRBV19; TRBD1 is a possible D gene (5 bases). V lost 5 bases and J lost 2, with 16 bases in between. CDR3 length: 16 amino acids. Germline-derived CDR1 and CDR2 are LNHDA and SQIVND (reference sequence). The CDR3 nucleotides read TGTGCCAGTAGTCCCCCGGGGCAGGGACGCAATCAGCCCCAGCATTTT. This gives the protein CASSPPGQGRNQPQHF. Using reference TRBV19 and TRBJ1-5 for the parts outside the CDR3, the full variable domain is DGGITQSPKYLFRKEGQNVTLSCEQNLNHDAMYWYRQDPGQGLRLIYYSQIVNDFQKGDIAEGYSVSREKKESFPLTVTSAQKNPTAFYLCASSPPGQGRNQPQHFGDGTRLSIL.

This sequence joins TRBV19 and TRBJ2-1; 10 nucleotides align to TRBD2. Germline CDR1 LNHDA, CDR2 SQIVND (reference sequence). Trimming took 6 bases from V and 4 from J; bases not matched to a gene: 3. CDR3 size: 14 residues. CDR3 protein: CASRTLAGYNEQFF. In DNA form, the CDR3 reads TGTGCCAGTAGGACACTAGCGGGGTACAATGAGCAGTTCTTC.

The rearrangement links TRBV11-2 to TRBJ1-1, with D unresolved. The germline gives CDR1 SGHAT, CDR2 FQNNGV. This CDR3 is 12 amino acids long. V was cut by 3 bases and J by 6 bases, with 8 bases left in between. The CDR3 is CASSFSVAEAFF. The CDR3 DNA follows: TGTGCCAGCAGCTTCTCGGTGGCTGAAGCTTTCTTT.

CDR3 loop: CASSPGASPNTEAFF. For the CDR3, the DNA is TGTGCCAGCAGTCCGGGTGCCAGCCCGAACACTGAAGCTTTCTTT. The rearrangement joins TRBV27 to TRBJ1-1; D unclear. V was clipped by 5 bases and J by 1 base, with 14 bases between them. The CDR3 contains 15 residues. The germline V gene encodes CDR1 MNHEY and CDR2 SMNVEV (reference sequence).

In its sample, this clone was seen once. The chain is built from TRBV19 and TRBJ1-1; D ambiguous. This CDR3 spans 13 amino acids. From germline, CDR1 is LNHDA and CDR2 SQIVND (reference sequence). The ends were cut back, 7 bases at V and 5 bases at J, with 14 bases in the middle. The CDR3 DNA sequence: TGTGCCAGTAAGTCGTGGGCGCAGACTGAAGCTTTCTTT. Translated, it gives CASKSWAQTEAFF.